The 26 T cell receptor beta chains presented below share a single source sample, sequenced in a study of T-cell reconstitution after alpha-beta-depleted transplantation in children (dated by TCRdb to about 2016). The library was prepared using PCR. Sequenced using an Illumina HiSeq 2500. Molecular barcoding was employed in the preparation of TCR libraries, with unique molecular identifiers being used to normalize TCRbeta repertoire quantification. Starting from the raw public reads, TCRdb applied fastp trimming at Q25, assembled clones with MiXCR and retained in-frame beta chains. Rows matching on CDR3 protein sequence are summarized as one entry with the most common DNA and genes. In this sample the table shows about 610,000 distinct CDR3 sequences, about 10% of which occur a single time. Of the sample, 4% to 5% is held by the ten largest clones. The sample here was PBMCs from the stem cell graft donor, taken from the stem cell graft. Receptors were obtained from a human donor who donated a stem cell graft to a child with acute myeloid leukemia.

In its sample, this clonotype was seen many times. The V call is TRBV4-3, the J call TRBJ2-1, with 8 bases matching TRBD1. The CDR3 is 15 amino acids. V lost 3 bases to trimming and J lost 7 bases; unmatched junction nucleotides: 8. Germline V gene lookup returns CDR1 LGHNA and CDR2 YSLEER. The CDR3 DNA follows: TGCGCCAGCAGCCAGTCCGGGACAGGTTTGAATGAGCAGTTCTTC. Its protein is CASSQSGTGLNEQFF.

This clonotype was counted ten times or more. The rearrangement links TRBV29-1 to TRBJ2-3; 8 nucleotides align to TRBD2. The germline CDR1 and CDR2 sequences are SQVTM and ANQGSEA. This CDR3 comprises 13 residues. CDR3 in amino acids: CSTPREGLYTQYF. In nucleotides, the CDR3 is TGCTCCACCCCACGGGAGGGCCTTTATACGCAGTATTTT.

CDR3 bases: TGTGCCAGCAGCGTAGGTGCGGCTAGCGGTTACAATGAGCAGTTCTTC. Its protein is CASSVGAASGYNEQFF. The chain employs TRBV9 and TRBJ2-1; 7 nucleotides align to TRBD2. The V segment lost 0 bases and the J segment 4 bases; nucleotides outside the gene matches: 7. Germline V gene sequence: CDR1 SGDLS, CDR2 YYNGEE. The CDR3 totals 16 residues.

This clonotype was found a few times. The genes are TRBV29-1 and TRBJ2-7, with TRBD1 matching over 11 bases. V shed 6 bases and J 7 bases; nucleotides not matched to a gene: 5. Germline V CDR1 and CDR2: SQVTM, ANQGSEA. The CDR3 totals 12 residues. The CDR3 coding sequence is TGCAGCGTCGGACAGGGGGCGAGGGAGCAGTACTTC. Its protein product is CSVGQGAREQYF.

This clonotype came up many times. This chain connects TRBV7-2 to TRBJ2-5; weak D call: TRBD1 (6 bases). Trimming took off 4 bases at V and 7 bases at J, with 22 bases between the two ends. The CDR3 is made up of 16 amino acids. The germline gives CDR1 SGHTA, CDR2 FQGNSA. The CDR3 reads CASSSQGVGRRVTQYF. The CDR3 DNA reads TGTGCCAGCAGCTCACAGGGAGTTGGGAGAAGGGTGACCCAGTACTTC.

The V and J genes are TRBV29-1 and TRBJ2-7; D remains unclear. The V and J ends lost 4 bases and 7 bases respectively, with 14 bases between them. Germline V gene lookup returns CDR1 SQVTM and CDR2 ANQGSEA. The CDR3 contains 12 residues. The CDR3 DNA reads TGCAGCGTTGTCCTTGGTCTACTGGAGCAGTACTTC. This codes for CSVVLGLLEQYF.

Worth noting for this clonotype: The junction differs from germline at one of its ends, possibly a read error. The chain has TRBV11-2 and TRBJ2-1, with D perhaps given as TRBD1 or TRBD2 (6 bases each). In germline, CDR1 is SGHAT, CDR2 FQNNGV. This CDR3 spans 11 amino acids. This CDR3 reads CASRLGRDTIF. The CDR3 DNA reads TGTGCCAGCAGACTAGGGCGGGACACCATCTTC. Supplemented by reference TRBV11-2 and TRBJ2-1, the full variable domain reads EAGVAQSPRYKIIEKRQSVAFWCNPISGHATLYWYQQILGQGPKLLIQFQNNGVVDDSQLPKDRFSAERLKGVDSTLKIQPAKLEDSAVYLCASRLGRDTIFGPGTRLTVL.

The rearrangement links TRBV6-2 or TRBV6-3 to TRBJ2-1; 10 positions match TRBD2. Per the germline V gene, CDR1 is MNHEY and CDR2 is SVGEGT. The CDR3 covers 16 residues. V lost 7 bases to trimming and J lost 10 bases; unmatched junction nucleotides: 16. DNA of the CDR3: TGTGCCAGCATCAACTCCGGGACTAGCGCCGCTTGGGAGCAGTTCTTC. It yields the protein CASINSGTSAAWEQFF.

The sample holds a few counts of this clonotype. This rearrangement joins TRBV28 to TRBJ1-2, with unresolved D. With 6 bases removed from V and 2 bases from J, the gap between germline ends came to 10 bases. Germline V gene sequence: CDR1 MDHEN, CDR2 SYDVKM. The CDR3 has 13 amino acids. Here the CDR3 reads CASSPFGNYGYTF. In DNA, the CDR3 is TGTGCCAGCAGCCCCTTTGGAAACTATGGCTACACCTTC.

The J gene is TRBJ2-7, the V gene TRBV28; 9 bases match TRBD1. V was clipped by 3 bases and J by 6 bases; unmatched bases: 12. The CDR3 consists of 16 residues. The germline gives CDR1 MDHEN, CDR2 SYDVKM. The CDR3: CASSLSRTGAKGEQYF. The CDR3 DNA follows: TGTGCCAGCAGTTTGTCCCGGACAGGGGCTAAAGGCGAGCAGTACTTC.

The rearrangement links TRBV28 to TRBJ2-7; 11 bases align to TRBD2. Trimming at V came to 3 bases and at J to 0 bases, leaving 13 bases not matched to a gene. CDR1 MDHEN and CDR2 SYDVKM come from the germline V gene. The CDR3 loop spans 19 amino acids. The CDR3 nucleotides read TGTGCCAGCAGTTTGTTAGGCCTAGCGGGAGGTGAGAGCTCCTACGAGCAGTACTTC. Its translation: CASSLLGLAGGESSYEQYF.

This clonotype was picked up a small number of times. This chain connects TRBV5-1 to TRBJ1-5; a weak D match, TRBD1 (5 bases). Germline V gene data show CDR1 as SGHRS and CDR2 as YFSETQ. CDR3 length: 16 residues. Between the trimmed V and J ends, which lost 4 bases and 6 bases, there was a span of 20 bases. The CDR3 bases are TGCGCCAGCAGCGTAGACTCCGCAGGGAAGGGTCAGCCCCAGCATTTT. Its protein product is CASSVDSAGKGQPQHF.

This clonotype appeared many times. The chain carries TRBV12-3 or TRBV12-4 and TRBJ2-7, with 7 bases identical to TRBD1. The CDR3 is 15 residues long. J was trimmed by 6 bases and V by 4 bases; bases with no gene match: 12. Here the CDR3 DNA reads TGTGCCAGCAGTTCCCGGGACAGTCGTAGTGGCGAGCAGTACTTC. The encoded protein is CASSSRDSRSGEQYF.

This clonotype was counted many times. The chain combines TRBV20-1 with TRBJ1-2; no clear D gene. The germline gives CDR1 DFQATT, CDR2 SNEGSKA (reference sequence). V lost 6 bases, J lost 0 bases, and 11 bases lay in between. The CDR3 has 13 residues. CDR3: CSAASRTNYGYTF. CDR3 sequence (DNA): TGCAGTGCAGCCTCCAGGACTAACTATGGCTACACCTTC.

This clonotype has more than one count but fewer than ten. The chain couples TRBV29-1 to TRBJ2-4; perhaps TRBD1 as D (6 bases). The CDR3 spans 14 residues. The V end was cut by 5 bases, the J end by 4 bases, with 15 bases between. Germline V gene lookup returns CDR1 SQVTM and CDR2 ANQGSEA. The CDR3 sequence: CSVPSGQGKNIQYF. The CDR3 nucleotides read TGCAGCGTTCCCTCGGGGCAGGGGAAAAACATTCAGTACTTC.

This clonotype occurred a few times. CDR3 amino acids: CSAGVGGSGNTIYF. The CDR3 coding sequence is TGCAGTGCTGGGGTTGGGGGATCTGGAAACACCATATATTTT. The chain employs TRBV20-1 and TRBJ1-3; a weak D match, TRBD1 (5 bases). This CDR3 is built from 14 residues. Germline V lookup: CDR1 DFQATT, CDR2 SNEGSKA (reference sequence). V was shortened by 5 bases and J by 1 base, with 12 bases between the two germline ends.

At least ten counts were recorded for this clonotype. This chain joins TRBV12-3 or TRBV12-4 and TRBJ1-2; D remains ambiguous. This CDR3 spans 13 amino acids. V lost 5 bases and J 4 bases, leaving 11 bases between the germline ends. The CDR3: CASSPQAFYGYTF. In nucleotides, the CDR3 is TGTGCCAGCAGTCCTCAGGCGTTCTATGGCTACACCTTC.

The CDR3 DNA is TGTGCCAGCCAGGGGGGACTAGCGGACTACTACAATGAGCAGTTCTTC. Translated: CASQGGLADYYNEQFF. The chain couples TRBV28 to TRBJ2-1, with 11 bases fitting TRBD2. This CDR3 is 16 amino acids long. Germline loops: CDR1 MDHEN, CDR2 SYDVKM. V gave up 8 bases and J gave up 3 bases; unmatched junction bases: 9.

This clonotype was seen only a few times. This chain links TRBV20-1 with TRBJ2-2, with D unresolved. Germline CDR1 DFQATT, CDR2 SNEGSKA (reference sequence). The CDR3 sequence is 15 residues long. V lost 3 bases, J lost 2 bases, and 13 bases lay in between. This CDR3 reads CSASSGGPNTGELFF. For the CDR3, the DNA is TGCAGTGCTAGTTCTGGCGGCCCTAACACCGGGGAGCTGTTTTTT.

This rearrangement joins TRBV5-1 to TRBJ2-3; D possibly corresponds to TRBD2 (7 bases). CDR1 and CDR2 (germline): SGHRS, YFSETQ. The CDR3 totals 15 residues. The germline V and J ends were trimmed by 4 bases and 4 bases, with 16 bases remaining between them. CDR3 bases: TGCGCCAGCAGCGTGGGGGGGACATCCGCAGATACGCAGTATTTT. It is translated as CASSVGGTSADTQYF. The full variable domain, in which reference TRBV5-1 and TRBJ2-3 provide the parts outside the CDR3, is KAGVTQTPRYLIKTRGQQVTLSCSPISGHRSVSWYQQTPGQGLQFLFEYFSETQRNKGNFPGRFSGRQFSNSRSEMNVSTLELGDSALYLCASSVGGTSADTQYFGPGTRLTVL.

Worth noting for this clonotype: The germline gene is not matched at one end of the junction; a read error may be the cause. V is TRBV7-2 and J is TRBJ2-2, with 8 nucleotides matching TRBD2. Germline V gene sequence: CDR1 SGHTA, CDR2 FQGNSA. The CDR3 runs to 13 residues. The CDR3: CASSILAAGELFF. The CDR3 DNA is TGTGCCAGCAGCATACTAGCGGCCGGAGAGCTGTTTTTT. Full variable domain (missing parts from reference TRBV7-2 and TRBJ2-2): GAGVSQSPSNKVTEKGKDVELRCDPISGHTALYWYRQSLGQGLEFLIYFQGNSAPDKSGLPSDRFSAERTGGSVSTLTIQRTQQEDSAVYLCASSILAAGELFFGEGSRLTVL.

V usage is TRBV7-2 and J usage is TRBJ2-3; weak D call: TRBD1 (6 bases). Germline lookup yields CDR1 SGHTA and CDR2 FQGNSA. The CDR3 is 15 residues long. Trimming removed 5 bases at V and 2 bases at J, with 14 bases between. The CDR3 reads CASSLGGSDTDTQYF. DNA for the CDR3: TGTGCCAGCAGCCTAGGGGGTTCCGACACAGATACGCAGTATTTT. The whole variable domain, remainder taken from reference TRBV7-2 and TRBJ2-3, is GAGVSQSPSNKVTEKGKDVELRCDPISGHTALYWYRQSLGQGLEFLIYFQGNSAPDKSGLPSDRFSAERTGGSVSTLTIQRTQQEDSAVYLCASSLGGSDTDTQYFGPGTRLTVL.

The chain combines TRBV5-1 with TRBJ1-3; 7 bases fit TRBD1. The J segment lost 0 bases and the V segment lost 3 bases, leaving 6 bases of the junction unmatched. This CDR3 region has 16 residues. CDR1 is SGHRS, CDR2 YFSETQ, per germline. CDR3 DNA sequence: TGCGCCAGCAGCTCATCAGGGGGACCCTCTGGAAACACCATATATTTT. Amino acid sequence: CASSSSGGPSGNTIYF.

The chain recombines TRBV20-1 with TRBJ2-1; D is perhaps TRBD2 (6 bases). Trimming took off 5 bases at V and 12 bases at J, with 14 bases between the two ends. The CDR3 runs 11 residues. Germline values: CDR1 DFQATT, CDR2 SNEGSKA (reference sequence). CDR3 in DNA: TGCAGTGCTGGGGACTCCCCGGCGCAGTTCTTC. Protein: CSAGDSPAQFF.

This clonotype was detected only a few times. This chain uses TRBV7-3 with TRBJ2-1; 10 nucleotides line up with TRBD2. After removal of 6 bases from V and 5 bases from J, the junction contained 7 bases not matched to a gene. CDR1 SGHTA and CDR2 FQGTGA come from the germline V gene. The CDR3 loop spans 15 amino acids. This CDR3 reads CASRVAGGGNNEQFF. The CDR3 DNA follows: TGTGCCAGCAGGGTAGCGGGAGGTGGTAACAATGAGCAGTTCTTC.

This clonotype was counted between two and nine times. The V gene is TRBV25-1, the J gene TRBJ1-3, with unresolved D. Germline V gives CDR1 MGHDK, CDR2 SYGVNS. The CDR3 length is 14 residues. Trimming removed 3 bases at V and 0 bases at J, with 6 bases between. DNA of the CDR3: TGTGCCAGCAGTGAGCCTGGCTCTGGAAACACCATATATTTT. Translating it yields CASSEPGSGNTIYF.